One and the same sample provided the 13 T cell receptor beta chains below, sequenced in a study of shared clonotypes between healthy human individuals (dated by TCRdb to the early 2020s). CD8 naive samples were obtained by positive selection for CCR7 among CD45RO-negative cells, yielding a CD45RA+CCR7+ population from which TemRA cells were excluded. Receptor amplification or capture employed the immunoSEQ multiplex PCR assay. What TCRdb holds here is the immuneACCESS table cut down to in-frame rearrangements. Part of the clones is not present; checked against another copy, under half of the missing clones reflect an unresolved V gene, and the others are unexplained. This sample gives approximately 2,000,000 clones in total; roughly 93% of them show up just once. The ten biggest clones cover 1.5% to 2% of the sample. The source material was naive CD8+ T cells from PBMCs. The intended sense of this specimen's cell subset or site label: CD45RA+CCR7+. Receptor source: a man between 18 and 35 years old in good health. Some clones in this sample may be carry-over from other donors' samples.

This chain uses TRBV2 with TRBJ2-7; tentatively, D is TRBD2 (5 bases). The CDR3 is made up of 15 amino acids. V dropped 2 bases and J dropped 1 base, with 12 bases sitting between them. Germline V gene sequence: CDR1 SNHLY, CDR2 FYNNEI. CDR3 coding DNA: TGTGCCAGCAGTGAACGTGGGAGTGCTTCCTACGAGCAGTACTTC. This translates into CASSERGSASYEQYF.

The chain uses TRBV6-5 and TRBJ2-3; D unresolved. The V and J ends lost 5 bases and 1 base respectively, with 13 bases between them. The V gene's germline CDR1 is MNHEY and CDR2 SVGAGI. The CDR3 is 15 residues long. The CDR3 protein is CASSPARTRTDTQYF. CDR3 in DNA: TGTGCCAGCAGTCCAGCCCGGACGCGCACAGATACGCAGTATTTT.

V usage is TRBV7-8 and J usage is TRBJ2-5; the D gene is possibly TRBD1 (6 bases). V gave up 5 bases and J gave up 0 bases, with 13 bases separating them. From germline, CDR1 is SGHVS and CDR2 FQNEAQ. The CDR3 totals 15 residues. The chain's CDR3 is CASSIRTEDQETQYF. Here the CDR3 DNA reads TGTGCCAGCAGCATTCGGACAGAGGACCAAGAGACCCAGTACTTC.

V gene TRBV4-1 combines with J gene TRBJ2-1; a weak D match, TRBD2 (5 bases). CDR1 is MGHRA, CDR2 YSYEKL, per germline. The CDR3 sequence is 15 residues long. V dropped 4 bases and J dropped 7 bases, with 17 bases sitting between them. The CDR3 DNA reads TGCGCCAGCAGCCGAAGGGCCGGGGAGCGAAATGAGCAGTTCTTC. This sequence encodes CASSRRAGERNEQFF.

The CDR3 loop reads CASSRLGQGTLETQYF. Here the CDR3 DNA reads TGTGCCAGCTCACGATTAGGACAGGGTACGTTGGAGACCCAGTACTTC. The chain carries TRBV18 and TRBJ2-5; TRBD1 aligns across 8 bases. CDR1 is KGHSH, CDR2 LQKENI, per germline. J gave up 5 bases and V 4 bases, and 12 bases lay outside the gene matches. There are 16 residues in the CDR3.

The rearrangement links TRBV2 to TRBJ2-1; 12 nucleotides agree with TRBD2. Germline V gene sequence: CDR1 SNHLY, CDR2 FYNNEI. Trimming at V came to 4 bases and at J to 0 bases, leaving 1 base not matched to a gene. The CDR3 totals 16 residues. This CDR3 reads CASSGGLAGSYNEQFF. CDR3 bases: TGTGCCAGCAGTGGGGGACTAGCGGGCTCCTACAATGAGCAGTTCTTC.

This sequence joins TRBV15 and TRBJ2-2; 14 positions match TRBD2. This CDR3 has 17 amino acids. Germline values: CDR1 LNHNV, CDR2 YYDKDF (reference sequence). The junction had 6 bases not matched to a gene; V was cut back by 5 bases and J by 4 bases. The DNA of the CDR3 is TGTGCCACCAGCGTCGAAGGGACTAGCGGGAGCACCGGGGAGCTGTTTTTT. Protein: CATSVEGTSGSTGELFF.

The chain has TRBV14 and TRBJ2-7, with D possibly called TRBD1 or TRBD2 (7 bases each). The CDR3 extends over 17 amino acids. Germline V gene lookup returns CDR1 SGHDN and CDR2 FVKESK. The V end was cut by 1 base, the J end by 0 bases, with 16 bases between. CDR3 DNA sequence: TGTGCCAGCAGCCAAGTGGGGAGGGGGCCCTTCTCCTACGAGCAGTACTTC. Its protein is CASSQVGRGPFSYEQYF.

This clone was seen once. V is TRBV2 and J is TRBJ2-7; tentatively, D is TRBD2 (6 bases). CDR1 and CDR2 from the germline V gene are SNHLY and FYNNEI. This CDR3 is 14 amino acids long. V was trimmed by 6 bases and J by 3 bases, leaving 15 bases between them. CDR3 nucleotide sequence: TGTGCCAGCAGAGCGGTGGGACTCTTCTACGAGCAGTACTTC. It encodes CASRAVGLFYEQYF.

This chain joins TRBV28 and TRBJ1-5, with D tentatively TRBD1 (6 bases). Germline CDR1 MDHEN, CDR2 SYDVKM. V lost 6 bases and J 3 bases, leaving 12 bases between the germline ends. This CDR3 has 14 amino acids. The CDR3 sequence: CASRAGQLNQPQHF. In DNA, the CDR3 is TGTGCCAGCAGGGCGGGACAACTCAATCAGCCCCAGCATTTT.

Notes on this clone: In the same sample, other DNA sequences code for this CDR3. V is TRBV7-6 and J is TRBJ1-5; TRBD1 might be the D (5 bases). This CDR3 comprises 14 residues. V lost 1 base, J lost 6 bases, and 10 bases lay in between. Per the germline V gene, CDR1 is SGHVS and CDR2 is FNYEAQ. For the CDR3, the DNA is TGTGCCAGCAGCTTAGGCCAGGGCGGTCAGCCCCAGCATTTT. This translates into CASSLGQGGQPQHF.

The gene calls are TRBV7-2 and TRBJ2-7, with D unresolved. The V end lost 5 bases, the J end lost 0 bases, and 14 bases lay between the germline ends. From germline, CDR1 is SGHTA and CDR2 FQGNSA. The CDR3 is 15 residues long. The CDR3 DNA reads as TGTGCCAGCAGCACCCTTGTCCTGAGCTCCTACGAGCAGTACTTC. Its translation: CASSTLVLSSYEQYF.

The chain employs TRBV19 and TRBJ2-3; D is unclear. The germline CDR1 and CDR2 sequences are LNHDA and SQIVND (reference sequence). The CDR3 runs to 16 residues. V dropped 0 bases and J dropped 7 bases, with 17 bases sitting between them. CDR3 in amino acids: CASSIDLGVPKNTQYF. Here the CDR3 DNA reads TGTGCCAGTAGTATAGATCTTGGGGTGCCCAAGAATACGCAGTATTTT.